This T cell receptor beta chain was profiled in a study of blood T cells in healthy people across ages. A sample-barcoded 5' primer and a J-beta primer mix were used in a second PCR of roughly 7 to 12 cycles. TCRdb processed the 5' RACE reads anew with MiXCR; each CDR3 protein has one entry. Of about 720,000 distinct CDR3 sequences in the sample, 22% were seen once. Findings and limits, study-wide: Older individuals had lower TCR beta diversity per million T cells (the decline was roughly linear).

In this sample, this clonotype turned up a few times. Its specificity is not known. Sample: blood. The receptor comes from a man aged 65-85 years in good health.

This CDR3 is CASSQERGLGNEKLFF. CDR3 in DNA: TGCGCCAGCAGCCAAGAACGGGGCCTGGGTAATGAAAAACTGTTTTTT. The V call is TRBV4-1, the J call TRBJ1-4; TRBD1 might be the D (5 bases). In germline, CDR1 is MGHRA, CDR2 YSYEKL. The V gene lost 0 bases and the J gene lost 4 bases, with 12 bases spanning the gap. The CDR3 is 16 residues long.